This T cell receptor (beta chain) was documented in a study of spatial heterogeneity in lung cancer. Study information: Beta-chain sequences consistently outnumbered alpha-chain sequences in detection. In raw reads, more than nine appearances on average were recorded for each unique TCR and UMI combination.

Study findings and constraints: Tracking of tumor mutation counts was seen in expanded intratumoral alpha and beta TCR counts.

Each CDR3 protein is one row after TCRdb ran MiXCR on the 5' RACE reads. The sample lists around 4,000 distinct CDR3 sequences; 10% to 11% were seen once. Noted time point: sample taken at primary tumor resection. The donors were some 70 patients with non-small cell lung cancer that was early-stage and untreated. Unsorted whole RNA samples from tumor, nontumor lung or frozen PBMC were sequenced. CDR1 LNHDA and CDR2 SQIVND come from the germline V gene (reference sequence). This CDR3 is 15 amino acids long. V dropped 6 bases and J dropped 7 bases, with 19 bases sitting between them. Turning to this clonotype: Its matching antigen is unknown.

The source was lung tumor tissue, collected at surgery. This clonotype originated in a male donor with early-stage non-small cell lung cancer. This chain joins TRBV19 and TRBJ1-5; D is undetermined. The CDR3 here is CASRAAGGVGQPQHF. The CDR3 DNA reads TGTGCCAGTAGGGCAGCTGGCGGGGTGGGCCAGCCCCAGCATTTT. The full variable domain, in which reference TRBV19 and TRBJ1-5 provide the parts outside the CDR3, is DGGITQSPKYLFRKEGQNVTLSCEQNLNHDAMYWYRQDPGQGLRLIYYSQIVNDFQKGDIAEGYSVSREKKESFPLTVTSAQKNPTAFYLCASRAAGGVGQPQHFGDGTRLSIL.